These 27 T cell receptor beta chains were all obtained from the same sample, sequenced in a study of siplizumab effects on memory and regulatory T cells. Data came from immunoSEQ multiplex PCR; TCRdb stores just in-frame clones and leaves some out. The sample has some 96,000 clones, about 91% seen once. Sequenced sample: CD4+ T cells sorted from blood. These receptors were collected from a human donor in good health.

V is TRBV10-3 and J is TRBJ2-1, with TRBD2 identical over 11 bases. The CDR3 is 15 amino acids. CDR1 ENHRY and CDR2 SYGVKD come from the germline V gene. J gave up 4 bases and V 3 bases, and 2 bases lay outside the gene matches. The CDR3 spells CAISDRLAGYNEQFF. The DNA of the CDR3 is TGTGCCATCAGTGACCGACTAGCGGGGTACAATGAGCAGTTCTTC.

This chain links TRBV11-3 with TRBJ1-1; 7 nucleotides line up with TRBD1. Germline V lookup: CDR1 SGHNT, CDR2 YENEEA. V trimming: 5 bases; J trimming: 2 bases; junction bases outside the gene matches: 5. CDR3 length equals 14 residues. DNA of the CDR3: TGTGCCAGCAGCGCCGGGACAGCTAACACTGAAGCTTTCTTT. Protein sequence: CASSAGTANTEAFF.

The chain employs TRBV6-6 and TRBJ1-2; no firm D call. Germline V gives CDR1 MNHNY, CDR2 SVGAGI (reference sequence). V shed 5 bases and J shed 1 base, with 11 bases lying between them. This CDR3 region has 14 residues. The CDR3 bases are TGTGCCAGCAGTGGCGATACGGGTAACTATGGCTACACCTTC. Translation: CASSGDTGNYGYTF.

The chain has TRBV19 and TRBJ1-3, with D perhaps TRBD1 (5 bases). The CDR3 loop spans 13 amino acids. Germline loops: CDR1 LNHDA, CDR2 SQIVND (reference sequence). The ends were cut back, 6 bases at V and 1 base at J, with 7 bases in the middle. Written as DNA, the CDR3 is TGTGCCAGTAGGTGGGGGTCTGGAAACACCATATATTTT. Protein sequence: CASRWGSGNTIYF.

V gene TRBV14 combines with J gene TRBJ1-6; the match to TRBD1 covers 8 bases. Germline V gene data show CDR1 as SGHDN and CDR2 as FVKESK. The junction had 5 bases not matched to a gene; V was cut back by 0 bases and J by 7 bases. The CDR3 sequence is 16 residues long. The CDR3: CASSQDQGAWNSPLHF. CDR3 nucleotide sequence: TGTGCCAGCAGCCAAGATCAGGGGGCTTGGAATTCACCCCTCCACTTT.

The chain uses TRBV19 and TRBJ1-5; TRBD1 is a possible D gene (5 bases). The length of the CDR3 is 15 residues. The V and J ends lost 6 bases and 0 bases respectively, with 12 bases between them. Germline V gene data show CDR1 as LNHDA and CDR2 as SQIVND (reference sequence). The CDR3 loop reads CASRRGEYSNQPQHF. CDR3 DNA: TGTGCCAGTAGGAGGGGAGAGTATAGCAATCAGCCCCAGCATTTT. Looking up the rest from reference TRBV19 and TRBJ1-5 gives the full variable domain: DGGITQSPKYLFRKEGQNVTLSCEQNLNHDAMYWYRQDPGQGLRLIYYSQIVNDFQKGDIAEGYSVSREKKESFPLTVTSAQKNPTAFYLCASRRGEYSNQPQHFGDGTRLSIL.

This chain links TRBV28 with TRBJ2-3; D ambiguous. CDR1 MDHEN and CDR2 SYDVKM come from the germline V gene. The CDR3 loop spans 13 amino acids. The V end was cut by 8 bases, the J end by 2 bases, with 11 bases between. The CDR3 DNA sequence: TGTGCCAGCGGATGGGCTCACACAGATACGCAGTATTTT. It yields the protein CASGWAHTDTQYF.

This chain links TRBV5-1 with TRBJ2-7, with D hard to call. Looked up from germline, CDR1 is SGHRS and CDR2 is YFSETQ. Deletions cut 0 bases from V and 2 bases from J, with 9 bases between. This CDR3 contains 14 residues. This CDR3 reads CASSLAGGTYEQYF. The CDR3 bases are TGCGCCAGCAGCTTGGCGGGCGGAACCTACGAGCAGTACTTC.

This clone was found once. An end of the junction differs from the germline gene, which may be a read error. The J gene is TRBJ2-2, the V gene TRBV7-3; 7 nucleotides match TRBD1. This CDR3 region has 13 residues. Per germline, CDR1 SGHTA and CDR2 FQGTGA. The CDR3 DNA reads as TGTGCCAGCAGCTTCGGGACAGCCGGTGAGCTGTTTTTT. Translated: CASSFGTAGELFF.

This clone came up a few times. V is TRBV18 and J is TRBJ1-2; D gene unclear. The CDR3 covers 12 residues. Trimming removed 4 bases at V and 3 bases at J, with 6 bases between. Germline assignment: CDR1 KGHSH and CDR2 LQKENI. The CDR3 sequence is CASSRAHYGYTF. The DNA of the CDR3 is TGTGCCAGCTCACGGGCCCACTATGGCTACACCTTC.

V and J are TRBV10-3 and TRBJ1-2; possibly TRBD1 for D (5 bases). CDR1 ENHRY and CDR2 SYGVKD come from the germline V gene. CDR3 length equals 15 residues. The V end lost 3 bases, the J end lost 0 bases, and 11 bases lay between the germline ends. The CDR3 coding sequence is TGTGCCATCAGTGATTCGGGGGGATCTAACTATGGCTACACCTTC. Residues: CAISDSGGSNYGYTF.

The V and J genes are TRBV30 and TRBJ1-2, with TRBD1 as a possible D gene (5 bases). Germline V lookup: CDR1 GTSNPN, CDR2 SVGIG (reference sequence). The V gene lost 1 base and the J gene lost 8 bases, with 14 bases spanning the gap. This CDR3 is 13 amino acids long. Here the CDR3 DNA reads TGTGCCTGGAGTGCGGGGCACGGTGTAGGCTACACCTTC. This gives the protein CAWSAGHGVGYTF.

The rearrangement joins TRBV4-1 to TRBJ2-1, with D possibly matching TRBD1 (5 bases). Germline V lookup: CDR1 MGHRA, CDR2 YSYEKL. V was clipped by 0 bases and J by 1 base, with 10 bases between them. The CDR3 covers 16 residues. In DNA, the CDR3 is TGCGCCAGCAGCCAAGATCGGGCAGGGTCCTACAATGAGCAGTTCTTC. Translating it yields CASSQDRAGSYNEQFF.

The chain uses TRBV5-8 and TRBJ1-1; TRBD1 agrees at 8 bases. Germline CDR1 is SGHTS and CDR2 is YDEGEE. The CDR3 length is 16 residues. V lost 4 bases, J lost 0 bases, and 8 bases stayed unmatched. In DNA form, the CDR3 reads TGTGCCAGCAGCCCTCGACAGGGGCGAGTGAACACTGAAGCTTTCTTT. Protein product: CASSPRQGRVNTEAFF.

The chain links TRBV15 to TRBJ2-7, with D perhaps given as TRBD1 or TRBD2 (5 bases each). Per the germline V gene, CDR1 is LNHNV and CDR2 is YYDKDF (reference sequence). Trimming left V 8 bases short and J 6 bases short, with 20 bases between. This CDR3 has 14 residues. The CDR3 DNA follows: TGTGCCACCGGAAAAGCCGGGGCGGGCCTCGAGCAGTACTTC. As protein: CATGKAGAGLEQYF.

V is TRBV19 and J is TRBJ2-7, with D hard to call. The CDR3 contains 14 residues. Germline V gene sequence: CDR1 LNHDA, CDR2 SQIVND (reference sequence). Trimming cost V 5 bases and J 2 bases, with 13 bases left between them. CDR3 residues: CASSLMGSAYEQYF. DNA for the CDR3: TGTGCCAGTAGTTTGATGGGGTCGGCCTACGAGCAGTACTTC. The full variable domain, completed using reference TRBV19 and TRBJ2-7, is DGGITQSPKYLFRKEGQNVTLSCEQNLNHDAMYWYRQDPGQGLRLIYYSQIVNDFQKGDIAEGYSVSREKKESFPLTVTSAQKNPTAFYLCASSLMGSAYEQYFGPGTRLTVT.

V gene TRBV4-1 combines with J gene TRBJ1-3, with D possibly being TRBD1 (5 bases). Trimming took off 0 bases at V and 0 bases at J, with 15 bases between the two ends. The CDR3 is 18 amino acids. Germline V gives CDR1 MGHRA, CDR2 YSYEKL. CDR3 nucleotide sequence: TGCGCCAGCAGCCAAGATCGGTGGAGGGGAGACTCTGGAAACACCATATATTTT. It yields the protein CASSQDRWRGDSGNTIYF.

The CDR3 nucleotides read TGTGCCAGCAGTGAGGACAGGCCCCCAAGAGGGACCCAGTACTTC. It is translated as CASSEDRPPRGTQYF. The J gene is TRBJ2-5, the V gene TRBV6-1, with 7 bases that match TRBD1. Germline-derived CDR1 and CDR2 are MNHNS and SASEGT. The length of the CDR3 is 15 residues. V was clipped by 3 bases and J by 7 bases; unmatched bases: 11.

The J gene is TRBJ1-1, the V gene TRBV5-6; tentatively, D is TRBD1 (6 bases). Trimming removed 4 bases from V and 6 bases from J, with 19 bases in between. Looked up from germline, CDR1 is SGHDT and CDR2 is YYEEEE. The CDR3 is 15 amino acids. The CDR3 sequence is CASSLRSSGAAEAFF. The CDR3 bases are TGTGCCAGCAGCCTACGGTCGTCGGGGGCTGCTGAAGCTTTCTTT.

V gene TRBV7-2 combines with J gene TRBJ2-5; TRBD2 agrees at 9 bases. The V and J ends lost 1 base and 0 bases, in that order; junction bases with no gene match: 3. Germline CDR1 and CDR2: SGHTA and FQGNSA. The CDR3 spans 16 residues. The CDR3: CASSLVAGGYQETQYF. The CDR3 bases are TGTGCCAGCAGCTTAGTCGCGGGGGGGTACCAAGAGACCCAGTACTTC.

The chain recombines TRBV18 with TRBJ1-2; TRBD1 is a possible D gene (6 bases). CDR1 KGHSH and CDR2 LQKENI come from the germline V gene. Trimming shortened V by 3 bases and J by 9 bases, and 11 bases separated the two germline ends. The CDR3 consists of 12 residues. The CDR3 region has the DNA TGTGCCAGCTCACCTCAGGGGACGAGCTACACCTTC. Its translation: CASSPQGTSYTF.

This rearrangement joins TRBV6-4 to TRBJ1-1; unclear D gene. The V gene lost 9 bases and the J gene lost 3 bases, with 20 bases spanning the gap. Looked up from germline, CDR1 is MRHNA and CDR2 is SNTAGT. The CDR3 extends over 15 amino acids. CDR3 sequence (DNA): TGTGCCAGTCGGCAGACGGAAACCCTTGACACTGAAGCTTTCTTT. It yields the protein CASRQTETLDTEAFF.

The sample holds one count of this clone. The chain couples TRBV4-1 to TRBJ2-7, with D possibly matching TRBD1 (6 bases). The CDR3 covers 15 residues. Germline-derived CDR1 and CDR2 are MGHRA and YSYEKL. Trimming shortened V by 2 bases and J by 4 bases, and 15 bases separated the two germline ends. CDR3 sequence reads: CASSQLQGIGYEQYF. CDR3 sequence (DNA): TGCGCCAGCAGCCAATTACAGGGAATCGGTTACGAGCAGTACTTC.

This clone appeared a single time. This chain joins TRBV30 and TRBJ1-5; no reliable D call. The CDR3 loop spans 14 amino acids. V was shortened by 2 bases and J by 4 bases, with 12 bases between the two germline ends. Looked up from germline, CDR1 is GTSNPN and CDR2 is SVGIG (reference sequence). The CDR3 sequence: CAWSSGLGNQPQHF. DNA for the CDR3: TGTGCCTGGAGTTCTGGGCTGGGAAATCAGCCCCAGCATTTT.

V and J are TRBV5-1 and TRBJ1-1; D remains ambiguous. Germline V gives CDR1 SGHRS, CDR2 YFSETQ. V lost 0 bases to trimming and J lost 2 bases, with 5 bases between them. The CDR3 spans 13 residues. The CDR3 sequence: CASSLGSNTEAFF. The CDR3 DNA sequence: TGCGCCAGCAGCTTGGGGTCCAACACTGAAGCTTTCTTT. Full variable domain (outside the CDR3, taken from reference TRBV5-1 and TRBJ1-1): KAGVTQTPRYLIKTRGQQVTLSCSPISGHRSVSWYQQTPGQGLQFLFEYFSETQRNKGNFPGRFSGRQFSNSRSEMNVSTLELGDSALYLCASSLGSNTEAFFGQGTRLTVV.

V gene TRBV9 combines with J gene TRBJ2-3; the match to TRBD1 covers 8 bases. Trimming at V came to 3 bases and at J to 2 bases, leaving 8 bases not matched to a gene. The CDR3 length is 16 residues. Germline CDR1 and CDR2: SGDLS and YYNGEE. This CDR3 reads CASSAQGASPTDTQYF. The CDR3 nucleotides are TGTGCCAGCAGCGCGCAGGGGGCGAGTCCCACAGATACGCAGTATTTT.

The CDR3 nucleotides read TGTGCCAGCAGTGAGGGTCTGTTAGGGCCCCAGCATTTT. It codes for CASSEGLLGPQHF. The J gene is TRBJ1-5, the V gene TRBV2; D is unclear. Germline V gene lookup returns CDR1 SNHLY and CDR2 FYNNEI. Trimming left V 3 bases short and J 9 bases short, with 12 bases between. The CDR3 is made up of 13 amino acids.